This T cell receptor (beta chain) was recorded in a study of beta chain features in type 1 diabetes. The isolated RNA, all of it, was reverse transcribed, so expressed TCRB transcripts were what got sequenced. Roughly 3.6 million reads, on average, came from each naive, central memory and regulatory T cell sample. The method was immunoSEQ multiplex PCR; TCRdb's version includes in-frame clones alone and lacks a portion of them. The sample has around 260,000 clones, 20% seen once. Turning to this clone: Antigen specificity is unknown.

All sorted populations exceeded 95% purity. General study findings and limits: TCRB CDR3s were moderately but significantly shorter in Type 1 diabetes patients in all four CD4+ subsets. Cells that show high TCR expression could be over-represented by cDNA sequencing. Among patients, naive, central memory and Treg TCRB repertoires appeared more similar than among healthy donors.

The receptor was derived from a woman in her thirties or forties with type 1 diabetes. Sequenced: naive CD4+ T cells from blood.

The CDR3 region is CASSLFHDSSRNTEAFF. In nucleotides, the CDR3 is TGTGCCAGCTCACTCTTTCACGACAGTTCTCGGAACACTGAAGCTTTCTTT. The rearrangement joins TRBV18 to TRBJ1-1, with a tentative D call TRBD1 (5 bases). Deletions cut 4 bases from V and 1 base from J, with 19 bases between. Germline assignment: CDR1 KGHSH and CDR2 LQKENI. This CDR3 is built from 17 residues.